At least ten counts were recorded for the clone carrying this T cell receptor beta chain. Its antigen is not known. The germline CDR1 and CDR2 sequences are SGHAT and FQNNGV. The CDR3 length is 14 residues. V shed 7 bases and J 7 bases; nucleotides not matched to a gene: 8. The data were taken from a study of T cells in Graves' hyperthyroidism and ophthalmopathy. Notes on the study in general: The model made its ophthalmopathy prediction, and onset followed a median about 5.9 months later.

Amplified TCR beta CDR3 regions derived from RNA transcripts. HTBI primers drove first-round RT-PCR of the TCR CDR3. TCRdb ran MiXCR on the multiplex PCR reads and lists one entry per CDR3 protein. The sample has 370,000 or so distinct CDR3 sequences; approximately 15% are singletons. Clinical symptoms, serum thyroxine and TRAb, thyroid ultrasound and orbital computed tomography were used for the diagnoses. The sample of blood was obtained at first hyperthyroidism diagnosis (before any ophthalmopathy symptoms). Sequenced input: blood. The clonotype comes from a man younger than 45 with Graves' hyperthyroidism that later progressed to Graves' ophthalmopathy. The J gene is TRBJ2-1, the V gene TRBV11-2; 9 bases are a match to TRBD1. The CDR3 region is CASKPTGGANEQFF. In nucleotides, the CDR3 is TGTGCCAGCAAACCGACAGGGGGGGCGAATGAGCAGTTCTTC.